The text below deals with one T cell receptor (beta chain). This sample stems from a study of blood T cell repertoires in COVID-19. The overall study: T cells, B-cell-depleted T cells, or PBMCs supplied cDNA or gDNA.

Original data processing: Using reference gene primer amplification, nucleated cell counts were estimated. This table comes from immunoSEQ multiplex PCR, and its TCRdb copy is limited to in-frame clones, with some not included. The V and J calls and clone size are taken from that table; D and trimming were inferred from the DNA. The table lists approximately 56,000 clones, roughly nine tenths of them singletons. The V gene's germline CDR1 is ENHRY and CDR2 SYGVKD. The ends lost 5 bases at V and 5 bases at J; junction bases unmatched: 5. CDR3 length equals 13 residues. This chain joins TRBV10-3 and TRBJ2-5, with 7 bases matching TRBD1. The sequenced sample was peripheral blood. The receptor comes from a woman aged 60 to 75 with COVID-19, enrolled during active disease. This CDR3 reads CAISRQGEETQYF. The CDR3 DNA is TGTGCCATCAGTAGACAGGGAGAGGAGACCCAGTACTTC.